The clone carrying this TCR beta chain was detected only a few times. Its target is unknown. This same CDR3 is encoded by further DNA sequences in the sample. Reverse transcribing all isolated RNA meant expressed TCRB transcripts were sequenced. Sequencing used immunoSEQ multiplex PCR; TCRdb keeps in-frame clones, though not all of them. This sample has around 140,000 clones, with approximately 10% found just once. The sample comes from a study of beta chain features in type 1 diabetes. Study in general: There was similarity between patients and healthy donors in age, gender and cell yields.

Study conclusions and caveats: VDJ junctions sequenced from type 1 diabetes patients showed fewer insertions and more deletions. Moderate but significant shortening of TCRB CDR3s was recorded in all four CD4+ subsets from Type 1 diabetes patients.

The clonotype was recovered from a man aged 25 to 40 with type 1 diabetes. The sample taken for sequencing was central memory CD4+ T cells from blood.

In DNA, the CDR3 is TGTGCCATCAGTGAATCTACTAGCGGGGGAGAGACCCAGTACTTC. Translating it yields CAISESTSGGETQYF. This rearrangement joins TRBV10-3 to TRBJ2-5; 11 nucleotides align to TRBD2. The ends lost 3 bases at V and 4 bases at J; junction bases unmatched: 4. There are 15 residues in the CDR3. CDR1 and CDR2 from the germline V gene are ENHRY and SYGVKD.